This TCR beta chain stems from a study of blood T cell repertoires in COVID-19. Study details: COVID-19 samples from acute and convalescent phases originated in the United States, Italy and Spain.

While infection was still active, Seattle patients were enrolled and then followed longitudinally. Germline V gene data show CDR1 as SGDLS and CDR2 as YYNGEE. V shed 4 bases, J shed 3 bases, and the junction held 7 bases outside the gene matches. CDR3 length: 15 residues. The data were produced by immunoSEQ multiplex PCR, yet TCRdb's version contains in-frame clones alone and is incomplete. Among around 60,000 clones, roughly 72% were seen once, and the ten largest hold roughly 4.9%. The sequencing input was peripheral blood. The clonotype originates from a woman aged 70-85 years with COVID-19, enrolled during active disease. This chain joins TRBV9 and TRBJ1-3, with 7 bases matching TRBD1. The CDR3 DNA sequence: TGTGCCAGCAGCATCGGGACAGTTGTTGGAAACACCATATATTTT. This codes for CASSIGTVVGNTIYF. Based on the CDR3 plus reference TRBV9 and TRBJ1-3, the full variable domain is DSGVTQTPKHLITATGQRVTLRCSPRSGDLSVYWYQQSLDQGLQFLIQYYNGEERAKGNILERFSAQQFPDLHSELNLSSLELGDSALYFCASSIGTVVGNTIYFGEGSWLTVV.